Listed below are T cell receptor beta chains from one sample, sequenced in a study of control samples from healthy donors and cancer patients. The assay was immunoSEQ multiplex PCR, and TCRdb's table has in-frame clones only and misses some. The sample includes under 100,000 clones, about 88% of them seen just once. What was sequenced was blood. The receptors derive from a woman aged 70-85 years in good health. Both conserved end residues are part of each CDR3. The D gene is left open where the match is weak. Size is omitted from some rows. Given values are once, few, many or a class for expanded clones.

CDR3: CASSYPITGELFF; DNA: TGTGCCAGCAGTTACCCTATCACCGGGGAGCTGTTTTTT; V: TRBV6-5; size: .; D: .; J: TRBJ2-2
CDR3: CASSTRTENYGYTF; DNA: TGTGCCAGCAGTACTCGGACTGAGAACTATGGCTACACCTTC; V: TRBV6-6; size: .; D: .; J: TRBJ1-2
CDR3: CASSLSSFNEQFF; DNA: TGTGCCAGCAGCTTGTCTAGCTTCAATGAGCAGTTCTTC; V: TRBV5-4; size: once; D: .; J: TRBJ2-1
CDR3: CASSGTSGRASYNEQFF; DNA: TGTGCCAGCAGCGGGACTAGCGGGAGGGCCTCGTACAATGAGCAGTTCTTC; V: TRBV2; size: .; D: TRBD2; J: TRBJ2-1
CDR3: CAGQGRDEKLFF; DNA: TGTGCCGGACAGGGGAGAGATGAAAAACTGTTTTTT; V: TRBV30; size: few; D: TRBD1; J: TRBJ1-4
CDR3: CASSQVSGGAYEQYF; DNA: TGCGCCAGCAGCCAAGTTTCAGGGGGTGCCTACGAGCAGTACTTC; V: TRBV4-1; size: .; D: TRBD1; J: TRBJ2-7
CDR3: CASRAGGNEQFF; DNA: TGTGCCAGTAGGGCGGGAGGGAATGAGCAGTTCTTC; V: TRBV19; size: .; D: TRBD2; J: TRBJ2-1
CDR3: CASSTTEGYEQYF; DNA: TGTGCCAGCAGCACGACAGAGGGCTACGAGCAGTACTTC; V: TRBV5-4; size: .; D: .; J: TRBJ2-7
CDR3: CASSPPPTGYNEQFF; DNA: TGTGCCAGCAGTCCCCCCCCGACAGGATACAATGAGCAGTTCTTC; V: TRBV27; size: .; D: .; J: TRBJ2-1
CDR3: CASSPTWDYTEAFF; DNA: TGTGCCAGCAGCCCTACGTGGGATTACACTGAAGCTTTCTTT; V: TRBV27; size: .; D: .; J: TRBJ1-1
CDR3: CASSRRVGGTDTQYF; DNA: TGTGCCAGCAGTCGCCGTGTCGGGGGGACAGATACGCAGTATTTT; V: TRBV6-5; size: .; D: TRBD2; J: TRBJ2-3
CDR3: CASSFRGPSVEGYTF; DNA: TGTGCCAGCAGTTTTAGGGGGCCCTCAGTGGAGGGCTACACCTTC; V: TRBV27; size: .; D: TRBD1; J: TRBJ1-2
CDR3: CASSQDRVGTGELFF; DNA: TGTGCCAGTAGCCAGGACAGGGTGGGCACCGGGGAGCTGTTTTTT; V: TRBV19; size: .; D: TRBD1; J: TRBJ2-2
CDR3: CASSYMGGGTEAFF; DNA: TGTGCCAGCAGTTATATGGGGGGTGGCACTGAAGCTTTCTTT; V: TRBV6-2/TRBV6-3; size: .; D: .; J: TRBJ1-1
CDR3: CASSLLGSGGYTF; DNA: TGTGCCAGCAGCTTATTAGGGTCGGGTGGCTACACCTTC; V: TRBV7-2; size: .; D: .; J: TRBJ1-2
CDR3: CASSQAGTGGAGANVLTF; DNA: TGTGCCAGCAGCCAAGCCGGGACAGGGGGCGCTGGGGCCAACGTCCTGACTTTC; V: TRBV4-2; size: .; D: TRBD1; J: TRBJ2-6
CDR3: CASPPGTTTSTDTQYF; DNA: TGTGCCAGCCCGCCAGGGACTACTACTAGCACAGATACGCAGTATTTT; V: TRBV6-6; size: .; D: TRBD2; J: TRBJ2-3
CDR3: CASSALDRPVGNIQYF; DNA: TGTGCCAGCAGTGCCCTAGACAGGCCAGTTGGAAACATTCAGTACTTC; V: TRBV6-1; size: .; D: .; J: TRBJ2-4
CDR3: CASSEGLLSSGNTIYF; DNA: TGTGCCAGCAGTGAGGGACTTCTGAGCTCTGGAAACACCATATATTTT; V: TRBV28; size: .; D: .; J: TRBJ1-3
CDR3: CASGQGADTQYF; DNA: TGTGCCAGTGGACAGGGCGCGGATACGCAGTATTTT; V: TRBV2; size: .; D: TRBD1; J: TRBJ2-3
CDR3: CSASDSAYNEQFF; DNA: TGCAGTGCTAGTGATTCGGCCTACAATGAGCAGTTCTTC; V: TRBV20-1; size: .; D: .; J: TRBJ2-1
CDR3: CASSPLGAQNTIYF; DNA: TGTGCCAGCAGCCCTCTGGGCGCTCAAAACACCATATATTTT; V: TRBV3-1/TRBV3-2; size: .; D: .; J: TRBJ1-3
CDR3: CASSLPGLAGGSSYEQYF; DNA: TGTGCCAGCAGTTTGCCGGGACTAGCGGGAGGCAGCTCCTACGAGCAGTACTTC; V: TRBV6-2/TRBV6-3; size: .; D: TRBD2; J: TRBJ2-7
CDR3: CASSRGNGYTF; DNA: TGTGCCAGTAGTAGGGGTAATGGCTACACCTTC; V: TRBV19; size: .; D: .; J: TRBJ1-2
CDR3: CASSSPRLDYNEQFF; DNA: TGTGCCAGCAGTTCCCCCCGCCTTGACTACAATGAGCAGTTCTTC; V: TRBV6-6; size: .; D: .; J: TRBJ2-1
CDR3: CASSDSTGISTGYTF; DNA: TGTGCCAGCAGCGATAGCACAGGCATCTCTACTGGCTACACCTTC; V: TRBV14; size: .; D: .; J: TRBJ1-2
CDR3: CASKSSGADEQFF; DNA: TGTGCCAGCAAATCTAGCGGGGCAGATGAGCAGTTCTTC; V: TRBV6-5; size: .; D: TRBD2; J: TRBJ2-1
CDR3: CASSKLAGYNEQFF; DNA: TGTGCCAGTAGCAAACTAGCGGGATACAATGAGCAGTTCTTC; V: TRBV19; size: once; D: TRBD2; J: TRBJ2-1
CDR3: CASSTLSIGYTF; DNA: TGTGCCAGCAGTACACTCTCAATAGGCTACACCTTC; V: TRBV12-3/TRBV12-4; size: .; D: .; J: TRBJ1-2
CDR3: CSVTQTVRLTYNEQFF; DNA: TGCAGCGTTACACAGACAGTCAGACTGACCTACAATGAGCAGTTCTTC; V: TRBV29-1; size: once; D: .; J: TRBJ2-1
CDR3: CASSTPLAGLTDTQYF; DNA: TGTGCCAGTAGTACCCCGTTAGCGGGGCTCACAGATACGCAGTATTTT; V: TRBV19; size: .; D: TRBD2; J: TRBJ2-3
CDR3: CASKGGSGNTEAFF; DNA: TGTGCCAGCAAGGGAGGGAGTGGGAACACTGAAGCTTTCTTT; V: TRBV6-5; size: .; D: .; J: TRBJ1-1
CDR3: CASNLQDGAGNTIYF; DNA: TGTGCCAGCAACCTCCAGGACGGTGCTGGAAACACCATATATTTT; V: TRBV6-5; size: .; D: .; J: TRBJ1-3
CDR3: CASSWDSYGYTF; DNA: TGCGCCAGCAGCTGGGATAGCTATGGCTACACCTTC; V: TRBV5-1; size: .; D: .; J: TRBJ1-2